This TCR beta chain derives from a study of T cells after yellow fever vaccination. Overall study context: Each low-cell-number fraction was prepared by means of SMART-Seq v4 Ultra Low Input.

The CDR3 runs 14 residues. V lost 4 bases to trimming and J lost 4 bases; unmatched junction nucleotides: 5. The germline CDR1 and CDR2 sequences are SQVTM and ANQGSEA. Points on this clonotype: As yet, its antigen is unknown.

Overall study findings and caveats: The booster response re-showed most primary clones: roughly 97% CD4, more than 80% CD8. The CD4 and CD8 compartments had a small share of their clonotypes in common.

It was through 5'RACE template switching that TCR cDNA was made, with a universal primer site and UMIs added. TCRdb processed the 5' RACE reads anew with MiXCR; each CDR3 protein has one entry. The table records roughly 500,000 distinct CDR3 sequences, around 21% of them present only once. The sequence was obtained from a man younger than 40 who received the YFV17D yellow fever vaccine. The V gene is TRBV29-1, the J gene TRBJ2-1; TRBD2 aligns across 9 bases. The source material was PBMCs, sampled 15 days after the yellow fever booster vaccination. CDR3 DNA sequence: TGCAGCGTTGCGCGACTAGCGGTATACAATGAGCAGTTCTTC. Residues: CSVARLAVYNEQFF.